This T cell receptor beta chain appears in the sequencing data of a study of T cells in Graves' hyperthyroidism and ophthalmopathy. Progressors' blood was drawn at hyperthyroidism diagnosis, before ophthalmopathy symptoms. TCR beta CDR3 region amplification was performed from RNA transcripts. Researchers ran a first-round RT-PCR on the TCR CDR3 using the HTBI primer set. TCRdb called the multiplex PCR reads again in MiXCR, with one record for every CDR3 protein. This table holds about 380,000 distinct CDR3 sequences, about 13% found once. V lost 5 bases to trimming and J lost 4 bases, with 20 bases between them. This CDR3 comprises 16 residues. Germline CDR1 and CDR2: MNHEY and SVGEGT. Findings and caveats of the study: Ophthalmopathy was told apart from stable hyperthyroidism by a 13 V-J model.

This clonotype has a count of ten or more. What it recognizes is unknown. The sequence was obtained from a man younger than 45 with Graves' hyperthyroidism that later progressed to Graves' ophthalmopathy. Sequenced sample: blood. The chain is built from TRBV6-2 or TRBV6-3 and TRBJ2-5; D is perhaps TRBD2 (7 bases). CDR3 sequence reads: CASSPRGANSGETQYF. The CDR3 DNA is TGTGCCAGCAGTCCCCGGGGGGCAAATTCCGGAGAGACCCAGTACTTC.